This passage covers 3 T cell receptor beta chains from one sample sequenced in a study of CD8+ T cells in alopecia areata. The sequencing template was cDNA reverse transcribed from extracted RNA. Some clones are missing from TCRdb's copy, which holds only in-frame ones; the method was immunoSEQ multiplex PCR. Here the sample spans about 200,000 clones, about two fifths being singletons. Noted treatment: oral pan-JAK inhibitor, 5-10 mg twice daily. The sample here was CD4+ T cells sorted from blood, taken at roughly week 30, from a patient treated with tofacitinib. The source is a human donor with alopecia areata.

The chain uses TRBV30 and TRBJ1-5; D is uncertain. Germline CDR1 is GTSNPN and CDR2 is SVGIG (reference sequence). The CDR3 totals 15 residues. Trimming removed 5 bases at V and 1 base at J, with 15 bases between. CDR3 sequence (DNA): TGTGCCTGGCGGATTCCACAGCCCAGCAATCAGCCCCAGCATTTT. Encoded protein: CAWRIPQPSNQPQHF.

The chain couples TRBV4-1 to TRBJ1-1, with 7 positions matching TRBD1. CDR1 and CDR2 from the germline V gene are MGHRA and YSYEKL. This CDR3 is 16 amino acids long. The V gene end was trimmed by 4 bases and the J gene end by 0 bases; junction bases not matched to a gene: 8. CDR3 nucleotides: TGCGCCAGCAGCCGCACCCCCGGGACAGTGAACACTGAAGCTTTCTTT. Its protein is CASSRTPGTVNTEAFF.

The chain uses TRBV4-2 and TRBJ2-1, with D possibly being TRBD2 (5 bases). V lost 0 bases to trimming and J lost 6 bases, with 15 bases between them. This CDR3 comprises 16 residues. CDR1 is LGHNA and CDR2 is YNFKEQ in the germline V gene. CDR3 sequence reads: CASSQDVYSGGNEQFF. CDR3 nucleotide sequence: TGTGCCAGCAGCCAAGATGTGTACAGCGGCGGCAATGAGCAGTTCTTC.